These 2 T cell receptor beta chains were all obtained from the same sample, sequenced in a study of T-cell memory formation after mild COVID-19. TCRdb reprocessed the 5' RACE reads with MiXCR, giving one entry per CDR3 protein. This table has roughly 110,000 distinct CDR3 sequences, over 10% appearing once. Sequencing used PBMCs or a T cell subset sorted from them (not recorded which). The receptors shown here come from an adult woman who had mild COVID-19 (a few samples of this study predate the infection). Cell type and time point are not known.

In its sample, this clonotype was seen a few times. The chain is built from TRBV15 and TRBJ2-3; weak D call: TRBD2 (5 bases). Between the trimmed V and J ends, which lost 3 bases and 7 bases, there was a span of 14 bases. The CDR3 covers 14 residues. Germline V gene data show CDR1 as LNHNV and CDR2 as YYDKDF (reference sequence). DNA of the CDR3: TGTGCCACCAGCAGGGACTTCAATCTCCATACGCAGTATTTT. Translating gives CATSRDFNLHTQYF.

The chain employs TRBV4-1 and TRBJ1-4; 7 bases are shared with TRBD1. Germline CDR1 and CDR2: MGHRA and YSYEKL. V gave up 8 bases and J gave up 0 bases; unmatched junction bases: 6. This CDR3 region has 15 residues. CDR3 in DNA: TGCGCCAGCGGGGGACAGTCTGCAACTAATGAAAAACTGTTTTTT. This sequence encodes CASGGQSATNEKLFF.